This TCR beta chain originates from a study of T cell responses to AZD1222 COVID-19 vaccine. Broader study findings: Donors skewed white British and female; clonal diversity was possibly underestimated. Recipients of two AZD1222 doses showed rising Spike-specific TCR breadth and depth.

Method: immunoSEQ multiplex PCR; TCRdb's copy keeps in-frame clones and lacks some. The table has 150,000 or so clones, about 89% seen once. This CDR3 is built from 16 residues. Germline V gene lookup returns CDR1 LGHDT and CDR2 YNNKEL (reference sequence). Trimming took 1 base from V and 1 from J, leaving 11 bases between them. A word on this clone: Its antigen remains unidentified.

This clonotype was sampled from an adult in good health. This chain uses TRBV3-1 (or the pseudogene TRBV3-2) with TRBJ1-5, with no clear D. The sample in question was peripheral blood, obtained on day 0 of MenACWY control vaccination. The CDR3 DNA sequence: TGTGCCAGCAGCCAAGGAGGCAGGACGAGCAATCAGCCCCAGCATTTT. Encoded protein: CASSQGGRTSNQPQHF.